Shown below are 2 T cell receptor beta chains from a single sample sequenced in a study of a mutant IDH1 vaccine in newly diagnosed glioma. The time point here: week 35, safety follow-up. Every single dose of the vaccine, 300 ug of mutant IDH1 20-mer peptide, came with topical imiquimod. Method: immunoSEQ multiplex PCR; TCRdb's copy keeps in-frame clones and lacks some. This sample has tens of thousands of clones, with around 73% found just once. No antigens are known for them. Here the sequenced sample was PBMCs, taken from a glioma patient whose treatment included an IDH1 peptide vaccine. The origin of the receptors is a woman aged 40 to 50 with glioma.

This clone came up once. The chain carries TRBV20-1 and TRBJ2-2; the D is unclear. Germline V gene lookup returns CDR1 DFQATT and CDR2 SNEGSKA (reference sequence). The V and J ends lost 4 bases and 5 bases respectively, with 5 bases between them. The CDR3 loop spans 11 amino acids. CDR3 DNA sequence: TGCAGTGCTACTTGGACCGGGGAGCTGTTTTTT. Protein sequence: CSATWTGELFF.

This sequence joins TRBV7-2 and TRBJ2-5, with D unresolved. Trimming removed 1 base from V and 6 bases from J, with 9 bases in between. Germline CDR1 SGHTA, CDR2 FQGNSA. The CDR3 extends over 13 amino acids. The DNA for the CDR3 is TGTGCCAGCAGCTTAGGGGCCGCCCAGACCCAGTACTTC. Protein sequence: CASSLGAAQTQYF.